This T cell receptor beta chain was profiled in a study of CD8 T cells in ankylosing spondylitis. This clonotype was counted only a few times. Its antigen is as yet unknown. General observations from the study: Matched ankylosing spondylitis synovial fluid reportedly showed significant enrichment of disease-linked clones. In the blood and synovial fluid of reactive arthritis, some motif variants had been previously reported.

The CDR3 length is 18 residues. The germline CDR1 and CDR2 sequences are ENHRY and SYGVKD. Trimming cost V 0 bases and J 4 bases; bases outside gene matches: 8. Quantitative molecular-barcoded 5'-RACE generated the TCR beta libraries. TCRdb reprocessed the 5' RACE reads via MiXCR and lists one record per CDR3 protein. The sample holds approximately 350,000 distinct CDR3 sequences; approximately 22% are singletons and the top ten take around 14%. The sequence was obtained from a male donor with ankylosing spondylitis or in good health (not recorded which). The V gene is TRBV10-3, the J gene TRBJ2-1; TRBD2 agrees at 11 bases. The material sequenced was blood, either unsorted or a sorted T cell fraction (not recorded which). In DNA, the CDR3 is TGTGCCATCAGTGAGTCCTATGTGGGGACTAGCGGATACAATGAGCAGTTCTTC. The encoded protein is CAISESYVGTSGYNEQFF.